These 29 T cell receptor beta chains originate from one sample sequenced in a study of blood T cell repertoires in COVID-19. Some clones are missing from TCRdb's copy, which holds only in-frame ones; the method was immunoSEQ multiplex PCR. Among approximately 290,000 clones, roughly 91% were seen once, and the ten largest hold around 0.84%. Source material: peripheral blood. These TCRs come from a young man with acute or convalescent COVID-19.

This clone has just one count. V usage is TRBV7-9 and J usage is TRBJ1-1; D is perhaps TRBD1 (6 bases). CDR3 length equals 14 residues. Between the trimmed V and J ends, which lost 3 bases and 4 bases, there was a span of 12 bases. The germline V gene has CDR1 SEHNR and CDR2 FQNEAQ (reference sequence). Here the CDR3 reads CASSLGDTRTEAFF. The CDR3 DNA is TGTGCCAGCAGCTTGGGGGACACCCGCACTGAAGCTTTCTTT.

J is TRBJ1-1 and V is TRBV19, with D unresolved. Germline CDR1 reads LNHDA; CDR2 reads SQIVND (reference sequence). Trimming removed 4 bases from V and 2 bases from J, with 11 bases in between. The CDR3 totals 14 residues. DNA of the CDR3: TGTGCCAGTAGTACTAGCGGAATCAACACTGAAGCTTTCTTT. As protein: CASSTSGINTEAFF.

Here the CDR3 DNA reads TGTGCCAGTAGTCCGGCAGGGGGCTATGACGAGCAGTACTTC. As protein: CASSPAGGYDEQYF. The rearrangement links TRBV19 to TRBJ2-7; 8 bases are a match to TRBD1. The CDR3 runs to 14 residues. Unmatched junction bases numbered 8, after V lost 5 bases and J lost 5 bases. The germline V gene encodes CDR1 LNHDA and CDR2 SQIVND (reference sequence).

The rearrangement joins TRBV19 to TRBJ2-1; tentatively, D is TRBD2 (6 bases). Germline CDR1 and CDR2: LNHDA and SQIVND (reference sequence). The CDR3 contains 14 residues. The ends were cut back, 3 bases at V and 6 bases at J, with 12 bases in the middle. The CDR3 loop is CASSIRWRGNEQFF. CDR3 DNA: TGTGCCAGTAGTATTCGGTGGAGGGGCAATGAGCAGTTCTTC.

The genes are TRBV6-4 and TRBJ2-5, with D maybe TRBD2 (5 bases). The CDR3 contains 13 residues. V was clipped by 5 bases and J by 5 bases, with 12 bases between them. Looked up from germline, CDR1 is MRHNA and CDR2 is SNTAGT. The CDR3 bases are TGTGCCAGCAGTCCGGACTCAGGCGAGACCCAGTACTTC. It yields the protein CASSPDSGETQYF.

The rearrangement links TRBV27 to TRBJ2-3; D might be TRBD2 (5 bases). CDR1 is MNHEY and CDR2 is SMNVEV in the germline V gene (reference sequence). V lost 10 bases, J lost 4 bases, and 15 bases lay in between. The CDR3 spans 13 residues. The CDR3 region is CATSLGSADTQYF. In nucleotides, the CDR3 is TGTGCCACCTCACTAGGATCAGCAGATACGCAGTATTTT.

The chain recombines TRBV12-3 or TRBV12-4 with TRBJ2-7, with D perhaps TRBD1 (6 bases). The germline V and J ends were trimmed by 5 bases and 2 bases, with 10 bases remaining between them. This CDR3 has 13 amino acids. The CDR3 sequence: CASSKTGPYEQYF. The CDR3 region has the DNA TGTGCCAGCAGTAAGACAGGACCCTACGAGCAGTACTTC.

V and J are TRBV2 and TRBJ1-2, with 7 nucleotides matching TRBD1. The V gene's germline CDR1 is SNHLY and CDR2 FYNNEI. The junction had 23 bases not matched to a gene; V was cut back by 6 bases and J by 4 bases. The CDR3 has 19 amino acids. As DNA, the CDR3 is TGTGCCAGCAGCGCCTTGGCTCGGGACAGTTCTAGGGGTTTCTATGGCTACACCTTC. Residues: CASSALARDSSRGFYGYTF.

The rearrangement uses TRBV7-9 and TRBJ2-3; D uncertain. The CDR3 length is 14 residues. Germline CDR1 and CDR2: SEHNR and FQNEAQ (reference sequence). Trimming removed 2 bases from V and 2 bases from J, with 8 bases in between. CDR3 protein: CASSLPGSTDTQYF. DNA for the CDR3: TGTGCCAGCAGCTTACCAGGATCCACAGATACGCAGTATTTT.

The chain joins TRBV19 to TRBJ1-4; 7 bases fit TRBD1. The CDR3 is 14 residues long. Germline CDR1 is LNHDA and CDR2 is SQIVND (reference sequence). Trimming removed 5 bases from V and 7 bases from J; junction bases left unmatched: 7. The CDR3 DNA follows: TGTGCCAGTAGTGATGACAGGGTTTCTGAAAAACTGTTTTTT. Amino acids: CASSDDRVSEKLFF.

This sequence joins TRBV2 and TRBJ1-6; weak D call: TRBD1 (5 bases). The CDR3 spans 15 residues. V was shortened by 3 bases and J by 6 bases, with 12 bases between the two germline ends. Germline CDR1 reads SNHLY; CDR2 reads FYNNEI. CDR3 residues: CASSDSRTPNSPLHF. The CDR3 DNA sequence: TGTGCCAGCAGTGACTCGAGGACACCTAATTCACCCCTCCACTTT. The complete variable domain, with remaining parts taken from reference TRBV2 and TRBJ1-6, reads EPEVTQTPSHQVTQMGQEVILRCVPISNHLYFYWYRQILGQKVEFLVSFYNNEISEKSEIFDDQFSVERPDGSNFTLKIRSTKLEDSAMYFCASSDSRTPNSPLHFGNGTRLTVT.

The chain couples TRBV27 to TRBJ2-1; 12 bases are shared with TRBD2. CDR3 length: 19 amino acids. The trim removed 4 bases at V and 0 bases at J, leaving 10 bases unmatched. CDR1 is MNHEY, CDR2 SMNVEV, per germline (reference sequence). CDR3 sequence: CASSSRLAGVSRSYNEQFF. The DNA of the CDR3 is TGTGCCAGCAGTTCTCGACTAGCGGGAGTGTCGCGCTCCTACAATGAGCAGTTCTTC.

The CDR3 spells CASSFGQGANNEQFF. The CDR3, as DNA: TGTGCCAGCAGCTTCGGACAGGGAGCAAACAATGAGCAGTTCTTC. The chain has TRBV7-9 and TRBJ2-1, with 8 bases identical to TRBD1. Losses at the gene ends were 3 bases for V and 5 bases for J; bases not matched to a gene: 6. The CDR3 length is 15 residues. CDR1 is SEHNR, CDR2 FQNEAQ, per germline (reference sequence).

The rearrangement links TRBV10-3 to TRBJ1-2; 7 bases match TRBD1. The CDR3 loop spans 19 amino acids. The V gene end was trimmed by 1 base and the J gene end by 2 bases; junction bases not matched to a gene: 16. Germline loops: CDR1 ENHRY, CDR2 SYGVKD. CDR3 loop: CAISEWGRGANTANYGYTF. DNA of the CDR3: TGTGCCATCAGTGAGTGGGGCAGGGGGGCGAATACCGCGAACTATGGCTACACCTTC.

This clone was picked up one time. The rearrangement uses TRBV7-9 and TRBJ2-7; 10 bases line up with TRBD2. This CDR3 has 15 amino acids. In germline, CDR1 is SEHNR, CDR2 FQNEAQ (reference sequence). The ends lost 2 bases at V and 4 bases at J; junction bases unmatched: 5. CDR3: CASSLYSSGSYEQYF. DNA for the CDR3: TGTGCCAGCAGCTTATATTCTAGCGGGAGTTACGAGCAGTACTTC.

A note on this clone: An end of the junction differs from the germline gene, which may be a read error. The chain employs TRBV6-1 and TRBJ2-7, with 9 bases matching TRBD1. Germline values: CDR1 MNHNS, CDR2 SASEGT. This CDR3 spans 15 amino acids. This chain's CDR3 is CASREGTGLGREQYF. CDR3 coding DNA: TGTGCCAGCAGAGAAGGGACAGGGCTCGGGCGCGAGCAGTACTTC.

This CDR3 is CASSIQVLQETQYF. In DNA, the CDR3 is TGCGCCAGCAGCATCCAGGTGCTACAAGAGACCCAGTACTTC. The gene calls are TRBV5-1 and TRBJ2-5; D uncertain. Germline V gene data show CDR1 as SGHRS and CDR2 as YFSETQ. The CDR3 has 14 residues. Trimming removed 4 bases at V and 2 bases at J, with 12 bases between.

In this sample, this clone turned up once. The CDR3 loop is CASSQVGQGEQYF. In DNA form, the CDR3 reads TGTGCCAGCAGCCAAGTAGGACAGGGCGAGCAGTACTTC. The V and J genes are TRBV14 and TRBJ2-7; TRBD1 matches at 8 bases. CDR3 size: 13 residues. The V gene end was trimmed by 1 base and the J gene end by 6 bases; junction bases not matched to a gene: 2. Germline-derived CDR1 and CDR2 are SGHDN and FVKESK.

The rearrangement uses TRBV19 and TRBJ2-5; D is unclear. CDR3 size: 13 residues. V was cut by 4 bases and J by 5 bases, with 11 bases left in between. Germline V CDR1 and CDR2: LNHDA, SQIVND (reference sequence). CDR3 protein: CASSTRRTETQYF. As DNA, the CDR3 is TGTGCCAGTAGTACCCGGAGAACCGAGACCCAGTACTTC.

The CDR3 is CASKILAVETQYF. CDR3 sequence (DNA): TGTGCCAGCAAGATACTAGCTGTCGAGACCCAGTACTTC. This chain uses TRBV21-1 with TRBJ2-5; the table assigns TRBD2, which was not confirmed against the DNA. TRBV21-1 represents a pseudogene. The CDR3 runs to 13 residues.

The rearrangement joins TRBV7-2 to TRBJ1-6; D is unresolved. This CDR3 is 15 amino acids long. The germline V gene encodes CDR1 SGHTA and CDR2 FQGNSA. The V and J ends lost 2 bases and 7 bases respectively, with 12 bases between them. The CDR3 coding sequence is TGTGCCAGCAGCTTACACCAACTTTTAAATTCACCCCTCCACTTT. Translation: CASSLHQLLNSPLHF.

In its sample, this clone was seen once. The chain couples TRBV18 to TRBJ1-6; D not resolved. V lost 2 bases and J 6 bases, leaving 5 bases between the germline ends. The CDR3 consists of 13 residues. The germline gives CDR1 KGHSH, CDR2 LQKENI. In DNA form, the CDR3 reads TGTGCCAGCTCACCAAACATTAATTCACCCCTCCACTTT. Translating it yields CASSPNINSPLHF. Supplemented by reference TRBV18 and TRBJ1-6, the full variable domain reads NAGVMQNPRHLVRRRGQEARLRCSPMKGHSHVYWYRQLPEEGLKFMVYLQKENIIDESGMPKERFSAEFPKEGPSILRIQQVVRGDSAAYFCASSPNINSPLHFGNGTRLTVT.

This chain links TRBV18 with TRBJ2-7; D may be TRBD1 (5 bases). The CDR3 runs to 14 residues. V gave up 8 bases and J gave up 3 bases, with 17 bases separating them. The germline V gene has CDR1 KGHSH and CDR2 LQKENI. CDR3 sequence reads: CASTQQESNYEQYF. DNA for the CDR3: TGTGCCAGCACCCAACAGGAATCGAACTACGAGCAGTACTTC. Filled out from reference TRBV18 and TRBJ2-7, the complete variable domain reads NAGVMQNPRHLVRRRGQEARLRCSPMKGHSHVYWYRQLPEEGLKFMVYLQKENIIDESGMPKERFSAEFPKEGPSILRIQQVVRGDSAAYFCASTQQESNYEQYFGPGTRLTVT.

The DNA of the CDR3 is TGTGCCAGCTCACCTCGGAGGGACACAGATACGCAGTATTTT. Its translation is CASSPRRDTDTQYF. This chain uses TRBV18 with TRBJ2-3; the D gene is possibly TRBD2 (6 bases). Germline CDR1 reads KGHSH; CDR2 reads LQKENI. The CDR3 is made up of 14 amino acids. The V and J ends lost 3 bases and 2 bases respectively, with 9 bases between them. Together with reference TRBV18 and TRBJ2-3, the CDR3 gives the full variable domain: NAGVMQNPRHLVRRRGQEARLRCSPMKGHSHVYWYRQLPEEGLKFMVYLQKENIIDESGMPKERFSAEFPKEGPSILRIQQVVRGDSAAYFCASSPRRDTDTQYFGPGTRLTVL.

This clone was seen more than once but under ten times. The chain carries TRBV10-3 and TRBJ2-1; D unresolved. V was shortened by 4 bases and J by 3 bases, with 13 bases between the two germline ends. Germline values: CDR1 ENHRY, CDR2 SYGVKD. The CDR3 spans 15 residues. The CDR3: CAISGAKTVYNEQFF. CDR3 bases: TGTGCCATCAGTGGGGCGAAGACGGTCTACAATGAGCAGTTCTTC.

This clone was recorded only once. This chain uses TRBV9 with TRBJ2-7; TRBD2 matches at 9 bases. This CDR3 comprises 14 residues. CDR1 SGDLS and CDR2 YYNGEE come from the germline V gene. With 0 bases clipped from V and 6 bases from J, the junction kept 4 bases outside the gene matches. CDR3 amino acids: CASSVGGRAAEQYF. For the CDR3, the DNA is TGTGCCAGCAGCGTAGGCGGGAGGGCCGCCGAGCAGTACTTC.

This clone was picked up many times. The chain recombines TRBV30 with TRBJ1-6; 8 positions match TRBD1. The V segment lost 3 bases and the J segment 11 bases; nucleotides outside the gene matches: 6. The CDR3 sequence is 13 residues long. Per the germline V gene, CDR1 is GTSNPN and CDR2 is SVGIG (reference sequence). This CDR3 reads CAWSGQGTTPLHF. CDR3 sequence (DNA): TGTGCCTGGAGCGGACAGGGTACGACACCCCTCCACTTT.

The V gene is TRBV30, the J gene TRBJ1-1; TRBD1 might be the D (5 bases). Deletions cut 5 bases from V and 6 bases from J, with 13 bases between. CDR1 GTSNPN and CDR2 SVGIG come from the germline V gene (reference sequence). The CDR3 has 12 residues. The CDR3 sequence is CAWSLGGAEAFF. The DNA of the CDR3 is TGTGCCTGGTCCCTCGGGGGGGCTGAAGCTTTCTTT.

This clone was recorded once. This chain joins TRBV5-6 and TRBJ1-4, with unresolved D. The CDR3 runs 14 residues. With 0 bases removed from V and 8 bases from J, the gap between germline ends came to 11 bases. Germline loops: CDR1 SGHDT, CDR2 YYEEEE. CDR3 amino acids: CASSLVQEEEKLFF. The CDR3, as DNA: TGTGCCAGCAGCTTGGTTCAGGAGGAAGAAAAACTGTTTTTT.